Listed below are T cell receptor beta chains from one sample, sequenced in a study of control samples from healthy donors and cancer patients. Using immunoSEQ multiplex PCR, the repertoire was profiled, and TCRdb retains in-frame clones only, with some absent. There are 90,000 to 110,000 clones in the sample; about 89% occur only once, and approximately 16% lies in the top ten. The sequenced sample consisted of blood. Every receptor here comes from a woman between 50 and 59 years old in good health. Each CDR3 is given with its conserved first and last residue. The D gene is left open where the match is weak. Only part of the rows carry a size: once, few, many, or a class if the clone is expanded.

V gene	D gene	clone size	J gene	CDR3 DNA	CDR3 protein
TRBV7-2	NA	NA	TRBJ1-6	TGTGCCAGCTCCTTAAACACGGTCAACTATAATTCACCCCTCCACTTT	CASSLNTVNYNSPLHF
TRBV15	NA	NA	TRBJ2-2	TGTGCCACCAGCAGAGGGGTTGGGGCGTCAGCGAACACCGGGGAGCTGTTTTTT	CATSRGVGASANTGELFF
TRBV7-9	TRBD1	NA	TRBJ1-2	TGTGCCAGCGGCCGGGACAGGGGCTATGGCTACACCTTC	CASGRDRGYGYTF
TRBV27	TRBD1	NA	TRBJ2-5	TGTGCCAGCAGTCGCCCGGACAGGGAGACCCAGTACTTC	CASSRPDRETQYF
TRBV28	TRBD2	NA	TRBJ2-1	TGTGCCAGCAGCCCTGGGGGACTAGCGGGAGTTAGCTCCTACAATGAGCAGTTCTTC	CASSPGGLAGVSSYNEQFF
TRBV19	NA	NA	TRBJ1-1	TGTGCCAGTACCTTAGGGGAGGAGATGAACACTGAAGCTTTCTTT	CASTLGEEMNTEAFF
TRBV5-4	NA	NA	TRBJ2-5	TGTGCCAGCAGCTTACCCCAAGAGACCCAGTACTTC	CASSLPQETQYF
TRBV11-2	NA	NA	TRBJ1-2	TGTGCCAGCAGCAAGAATGGACAGTGGCACACCTTC	CASSKNGQWHTF
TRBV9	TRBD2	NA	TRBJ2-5	TGTGCCAGCAGCGTAGCTGGGGCGGGGGGACCTCAAGAGACCCAGTACTTC	CASSVAGAGGPQETQYF
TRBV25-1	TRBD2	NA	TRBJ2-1	TGTGCCAGCAGTGATTATGTGGGGGGGGATGAGCAGTTCTTC	CASSDYVGGDEQFF
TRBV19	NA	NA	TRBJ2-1	TGTGCCAGTAGTTTTGGGGGGGGGCCATACAATGAGCAGTTCTTC	CASSFGGGPYNEQFF
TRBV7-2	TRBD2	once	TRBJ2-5	TGTGCCAGCAGCTTAGCGGGTCCCCTAGCGGGAGGGTGGGAGACCCAGTACTTC	CASSLAGPLAGGWETQYF
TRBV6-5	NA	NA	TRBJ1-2	TGTGCCAGCAGGGTCGAACGGGGCGCAGGTGCTGGCTACACCTTC	CASRVERGAGAGYTF
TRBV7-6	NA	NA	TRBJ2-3	TGTGCCAGCAGCTTAGCTCCTAGCACAGATACGCAGTATTTT	CASSLAPSTDTQYF
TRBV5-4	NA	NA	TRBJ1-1	TGTGCCAGCAGCCCTGGGGCGGCCGAAGCTTTCTTT	CASSPGAAEAFF
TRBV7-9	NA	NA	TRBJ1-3	TGTGCCAGCAGCCACCGAGACCTTTCTGGAAACACCATATATTTT	CASSHRDLSGNTIYF